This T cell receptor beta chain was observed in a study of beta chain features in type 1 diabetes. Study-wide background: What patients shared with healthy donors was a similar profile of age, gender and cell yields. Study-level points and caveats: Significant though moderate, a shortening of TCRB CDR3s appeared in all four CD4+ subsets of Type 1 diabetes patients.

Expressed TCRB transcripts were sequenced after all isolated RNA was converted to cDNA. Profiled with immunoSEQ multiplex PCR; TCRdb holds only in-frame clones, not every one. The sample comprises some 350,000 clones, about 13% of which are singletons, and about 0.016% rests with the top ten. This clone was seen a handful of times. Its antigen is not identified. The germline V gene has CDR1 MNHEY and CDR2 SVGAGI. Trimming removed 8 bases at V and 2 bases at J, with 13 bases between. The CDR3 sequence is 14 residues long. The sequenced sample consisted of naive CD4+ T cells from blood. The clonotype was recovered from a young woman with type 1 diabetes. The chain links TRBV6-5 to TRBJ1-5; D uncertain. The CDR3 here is CASSPRRGNQPQHF. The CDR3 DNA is TGTGCCAGCTCCCCGAGGAGGGGCAATCAGCCCCAGCATTTT.